This T cell receptor (beta chain) appears in the sequencing data of a study of long-term antiretroviral therapy in people with HIV. CDR1 is MNHNS and CDR2 is SASEGT in the germline V gene. Trimming pared 6 bases from V and 3 bases from J, leaving 16 bases between. The CDR3 totals 15 residues. Researchers ran immunoSEQ v3.0 at survey level. The data were produced by immunoSEQ multiplex PCR, yet TCRdb's version contains in-frame clones alone and is incomplete. Of tens of thousands of clones in the sample, more than 75% were seen once. The sequencing here drew on unsorted PBMCs, taken 0.1 years before starting antiretroviral therapy. The receptor was derived from a woman aged 45-65 years with HIV. The V and J genes are TRBV6-1 and TRBJ2-3, with D perhaps matching TRBD2 (5 bases). This chain's CDR3 is CASRRTLLGTDTQYF. CDR3 nucleotides: TGTGCCAGCAGAAGGACTCTTTTGGGGACAGATACGCAGTATTTT.